The sequence of this T cell receptor beta chain was determined in a study of OX40 agonist ivuxolimab in advanced cancers. Germline CDR1 KGHSH, CDR2 LQKENI. The CDR3 loop spans 13 amino acids. Trimming cost V 6 bases and J 5 bases, with 13 bases left between them. Comments on this clone: Its antigen is unidentified.

Sequenced by immunoSEQ multiplex PCR; TCRdb stores in-frame clones only, minus some. The sample yields some 54,000 clones, 85% to 90% seen once. Whole-study findings and limits: By week 6 at 0.1 to 3.0 mg/kg, blood CD4+ and CD8+ T cells had expanded clonally. CD8+ T cells showed, on average, more clonal expansion than CD4+ cells.

The receptor's source is an adult with an advanced solid tumor such as melanoma, head and neck, liver or kidney cancer. The sample was CD4+ or CD8+ T cells sorted from blood, taken in a trial of the OX40 agonist ivuxolimab. The V and J genes are TRBV18 and TRBJ1-1; D uncertain. The CDR3 here is CASSPGSTTEAFF. The CDR3 bases are TGTGCCAGCTCCCCCGGTAGTACGACTGAAGCTTTCTTT. Combining the CDR3 with reference TRBV18 and TRBJ1-1 gives the whole variable domain NAGVMQNPRHLVRRRGQEARLRCSPMKGHSHVYWYRQLPEEGLKFMVYLQKENIIDESGMPKERFSAEFPKEGPSILRIQQVVRGDSAAYFCASSPGSTTEAFFGQGTRLTVV.